These 20 T cell receptor beta chains share one sample of origin, sequenced in a study of OX40 agonist ivuxolimab in advanced cancers. Some clones are missing from TCRdb's copy, which holds only in-frame ones; the method was immunoSEQ multiplex PCR. The sample includes under 65,000 clones, less than 85% of them seen just once. The sample here was CD4+ or CD8+ T cells sorted from blood, taken in a trial of the OX40 agonist ivuxolimab. The source of these receptors is an adult with an advanced solid tumor such as melanoma, head and neck, liver or kidney cancer.

The chain is built from TRBV2 and TRBJ2-7; D gene uncertain. The CDR3 extends over 11 amino acids. The V gene's germline CDR1 is SNHLY and CDR2 FYNNEI. Trimming shortened V by 4 bases and J by 6 bases, and 7 bases separated the two germline ends. CDR3 in DNA: TGTGCCAGCAGTGGGTGGGGCGAGCAGTACTTC. This gives the protein CASSGWGEQYF.

The chain joins TRBV5-1 to TRBJ1-1; D uncertain. V was pared by 7 bases and J by 5 bases, with 12 bases between. Germline V lookup: CDR1 SGHRS, CDR2 YFSETQ. The CDR3 is 12 residues long. CDR3 in DNA: TGCGCCAGCTCTGGTGTGGGGACTGAAGCTTTCTTT. This gives the protein CASSGVGTEAFF.

Here the CDR3 reads CASSQEEAGAPEAFF. The CDR3 DNA reads as TGTGCCAGCAGCCAAGAGGAGGCAGGGGCACCTGAAGCTTTCTTT. The rearrangement links TRBV4-2 to TRBJ1-1; D may be TRBD1 (6 bases). Germline loops: CDR1 LGHNA, CDR2 YNFKEQ. V was trimmed by 0 bases and J by 6 bases, leaving 14 bases between them. CDR3 length equals 15 residues.

This sequence joins TRBV29-1 and TRBJ2-3, with D perhaps TRBD2 (7 bases). V was pared by 7 bases and J by 2 bases, with 13 bases between. Germline V gene sequence: CDR1 SQVTM, CDR2 ANQGSEA. The CDR3 has 13 amino acids. The CDR3 DNA sequence: TGCAGCGCAGAGGGGGGGATCACAGATACGCAGTATTTT. Translation gives CSAEGGITDTQYF.

This clone was observed a few times. The genes are TRBV28 and TRBJ1-6, with D unclear. Germline lookup yields CDR1 MDHEN and CDR2 SYDVKM. The CDR3 length is 15 residues. Trimming took off 11 bases at V and 4 bases at J, with 18 bases between the two ends. The CDR3 sequence is CAAGLKEWYNSPLHF. In DNA, the CDR3 is TGTGCCGCAGGCCTAAAGGAATGGTATAATTCACCCCTCCACTTT.

The chain employs TRBV19 and TRBJ2-5; no definite D call. Germline loops: CDR1 LNHDA, CDR2 SQIVND (reference sequence). The CDR3 spans 14 residues. Trimming pared 3 bases from V and 3 bases from J, leaving 11 bases between. The CDR3 DNA sequence: TGTGCCAGTAGTATGGGCTACGTGAAAGAGACCCAGTACTTC. It codes for CASSMGYVKETQYF.

This chain uses TRBV7-9 with TRBJ1-3, with 7 positions matching TRBD1. Germline CDR1 is SEHNR and CDR2 is FQNEAQ (reference sequence). The CDR3 is 18 amino acids. V shed 5 bases and J 2 bases; nucleotides not matched to a gene: 15. The chain's CDR3 is CASSATRLQGPTGNTIYF. The CDR3 DNA follows: TGTGCCAGCAGCGCAACCCGCTTACAGGGGCCGACTGGAAACACCATATATTTT.

V usage is TRBV29-1 and J usage is TRBJ2-3; 7 nucleotides align to TRBD2. CDR1 is SQVTM and CDR2 is ANQGSEA in the germline V gene. Unmatched junction bases numbered 5, after V lost 4 bases and J lost 4 bases. The CDR3 is 13 amino acids. This CDR3 reads CSVGLTSADTQYF. Written as DNA, the CDR3 is TGCAGCGTTGGACTAACTAGCGCAGATACGCAGTATTTT.

The chain joins TRBV13 to TRBJ2-7; a weak D match, TRBD1 (5 bases). Germline values: CDR1 PRHDT, CDR2 FYEKMQ (reference sequence). Trimming shortened V by 5 bases and J by 1 base, and 12 bases separated the two germline ends. The CDR3 covers 14 residues. The CDR3 DNA reads as TGTGCCAGCAGCCAGACCCAGGGATCCTACGAGCAGTACTTC. The encoded protein is CASSQTQGSYEQYF.

CDR3 region: CASSLTTGLGNYGYTF. CDR3 DNA: TGTGCCAGCAGTTTAACGACAGGCTTGGGTAACTATGGCTACACCTTC. The chain uses TRBV27 and TRBJ1-2; possibly TRBD1 for D (6 bases). CDR1 is MNHEY and CDR2 is SMNVEV in the germline V gene (reference sequence). The CDR3 is 16 amino acids. V lost 2 bases and J 1 base, leaving 14 bases between the germline ends.

The chain uses TRBV10-3 and TRBJ1-5; 7 bases map to TRBD1. The germline CDR1 and CDR2 sequences are ENHRY and SYGVKD. Trimming at V came to 8 bases and at J to 1 base, leaving 5 bases not matched to a gene. The CDR3 length is 14 residues. The CDR3 coding sequence is TGTGCCATCGGGACAGTTGGAAGCAATCAGCCCCAGCATTTT. It translates to CAIGTVGSNQPQHF.

This rearrangement joins TRBV4-3 to TRBJ2-1; TRBD2 aligns across 7 bases. The J segment lost 6 bases and the V segment lost 1 base, leaving 12 bases of the junction unmatched. The CDR3 length is 17 residues. CDR1 is LGHNA and CDR2 is YSLEER in the germline V gene. The CDR3 coding sequence is TGCGCCAGCAGCCAAGTAGGTAGAAAGTGGGGGGGCAATGAGCAGTTCTTC. Residues: CASSQVGRKWGGNEQFF.

The chain links TRBV7-3 to TRBJ2-1; 11 bases match TRBD2. With V trimmed by 1 base and J by 7 bases, 9 bases remained unmatched. The V gene's germline CDR1 is SGHTA and CDR2 FQGTGA. The CDR3 has 17 amino acids. The CDR3 loop is CASSLRSRLAGGNEQFF. CDR3 sequence (DNA): TGTGCCAGCAGCTTAAGGTCGCGGCTAGCGGGGGGAAATGAGCAGTTCTTC.

This chain connects TRBV28 to TRBJ1-4, with D possibly being TRBD1 (5 bases). The V gene lost 6 bases and the J gene lost 3 bases, with 14 bases spanning the gap. The CDR3 covers 15 residues. Germline V CDR1 and CDR2: MDHEN, SYDVKM. Here the CDR3 reads CASSPGRDSNEKLFF. CDR3 coding DNA: TGTGCCAGCAGCCCCGGAAGGGACTCTAATGAAAAACTGTTTTTT.

V gene TRBV28 combines with J gene TRBJ1-4; D not certain. The germline V gene has CDR1 MDHEN and CDR2 SYDVKM. The CDR3 has 15 amino acids. The V gene lost 6 bases and the J gene lost 8 bases, with 19 bases spanning the gap. The CDR3 coding sequence is TGTGCCAGCAGCCCCCCCCCGGACGGTAGCGAAAAACTGTTTTTT. Protein product: CASSPPPDGSEKLFF.

In regard to this clone: In the same sample, other DNA sequences code for this CDR3. J is TRBJ1-1 and V is TRBV10-1, with D hard to call. Per germline, CDR1 WNHNN and CDR2 SYGVQD (reference sequence). The CDR3 extends over 13 amino acids. V was clipped by 4 bases and J by 1 base, with 7 bases between them. DNA for the CDR3: TGCGCCAGCAGTGCCCGGGAGAACACTGAAGCTTTCTTT. Translation gives CASSARENTEAFF.

The CDR3 loop reads CASSGSGTRGSTGANVLTF. The CDR3 nucleotides read TGTGCCAGCAGCGGCTCCGGGACTAGGGGGTCGACTGGGGCCAACGTCCTGACTTTC. The chain recombines TRBV9 with TRBJ2-6; TRBD2 aligns across 8 bases. In germline, CDR1 is SGDLS, CDR2 YYNGEE. The CDR3 is 19 amino acids. The junction had 13 bases not matched to a gene; V was cut back by 3 bases and J by 2 bases.

This clone has a single count. The chain uses TRBV6-5 and TRBJ2-1, with D possibly being TRBD2 (6 bases). The V and J ends lost 2 bases and 0 bases respectively, with 11 bases between them. Germline CDR1 MNHEY, CDR2 SVGAGI. The CDR3 has 16 residues. The CDR3 is CASSYRDLSSYNEQFF. In DNA, the CDR3 is TGTGCCAGCAGTTACCGGGACTTAAGCTCCTACAATGAGCAGTTCTTC.

This chain connects TRBV9 to TRBJ1-2; D not resolved. The germline CDR1 and CDR2 sequences are SGDLS and YYNGEE. The CDR3 sequence is 16 residues long. V dropped 3 bases and J dropped 2 bases, with 17 bases sitting between them. CDR3: CASSATGMVLNYGYTF. The CDR3 coding sequence is TGTGCCAGCAGCGCCACCGGGATGGTCTTAAACTATGGCTACACCTTC.

The gene calls are TRBV7-9 and TRBJ1-1; TRBD1 is a possible D gene (5 bases). Germline assignment: CDR1 SEHNR and CDR2 FQNEAQ (reference sequence). There are 14 residues in the CDR3. V was trimmed by 2 bases and J by 6 bases, leaving 13 bases between them. The CDR3 DNA reads as TGTGCCAGCAGCTTAAAAGGGGTTAATCCTGAAGCTTTCTTT. Amino acids: CASSLKGVNPEAFF.